This T cell receptor (beta chain) comes out of a study of T cell responses to AZD1222 COVID-19 vaccine. V was pared by 5 bases and J by 5 bases, with 15 bases between. The CDR3 has 15 amino acids. CDR1 and CDR2 from the germline V gene are SEHNR and FQNEAQ (reference sequence). Assay: immunoSEQ multiplex PCR; the TCRdb copy retains only in-frame clones and omits some. Found here are 150,000 to 200,000 clones, approximately 93% of them singletons; the top ten hold around 4.3%. This TCR was recovered from an adult in good health. The J gene is TRBJ2-2, the V gene TRBV7-9; maybe TRBD1 (6 bases). The material was peripheral blood, obtained on day 0 of AZD1222 vaccination. The CDR3 region has the DNA TGTGCCAGCAGCCCCCCACAGGGATCAACCGGGGAGCTGTTTTTT. Protein product: CASSPPQGSTGELFF.